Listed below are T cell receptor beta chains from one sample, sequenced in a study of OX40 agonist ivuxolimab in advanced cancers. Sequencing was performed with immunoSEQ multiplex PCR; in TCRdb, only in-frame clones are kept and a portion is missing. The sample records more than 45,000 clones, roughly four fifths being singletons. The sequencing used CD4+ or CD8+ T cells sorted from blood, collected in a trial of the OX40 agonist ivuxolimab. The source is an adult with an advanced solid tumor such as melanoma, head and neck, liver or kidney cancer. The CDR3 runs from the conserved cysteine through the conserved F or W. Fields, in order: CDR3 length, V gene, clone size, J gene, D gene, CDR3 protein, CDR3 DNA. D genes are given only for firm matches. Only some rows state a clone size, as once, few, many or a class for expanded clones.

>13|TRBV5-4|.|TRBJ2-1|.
CASSLVGGSEQFF
TGTGCCAGCAGCTTGGTTGGGGGATCTGAGCAGTTCTTC
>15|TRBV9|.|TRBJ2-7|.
CASSSHGGPGYEQYF
TGTGCCAGCAGCTCCCACGGGGGGCCCGGCTACGAGCAGTACTTC
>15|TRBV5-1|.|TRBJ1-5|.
CASSKAPDEGQPQHF
TGCGCCAGCAGCAAAGCCCCCGACGAGGGGCAGCCCCAGCATTTT
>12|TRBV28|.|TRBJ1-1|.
CASSPLNTEAFF
TGTGCCAGCAGTCCCCTGAACACTGAAGCTTTCTTT
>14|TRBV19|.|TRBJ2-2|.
CASKQQGSTGELFF
TGTGCCAGTAAACAACAGGGTAGCACCGGGGAGCTGTTTTTT
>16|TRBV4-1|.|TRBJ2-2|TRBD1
CASSTTGGGFPGELFF
TGCGCCAGCAGTACAACAGGGGGCGGGTTTCCCGGGGAGCTGTTTTTT
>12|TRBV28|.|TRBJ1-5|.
CASSTPYQPQHF
TGTGCCAGCAGTACCCCGTATCAGCCCCAGCATTTT
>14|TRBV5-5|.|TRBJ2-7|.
CASSLSGESYEQYF
TGTGCCAGCAGCTTGTCAGGGGAGAGCTACGAGCAGTACTTC
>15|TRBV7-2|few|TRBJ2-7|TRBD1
CASSFTGTGSYEQYF
TGTGCCAGCAGCTTCACCGGGACAGGGTCCTACGAGCAGTACTTC
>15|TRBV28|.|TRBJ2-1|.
CASSLYSPGYNEQFF
TGTGCCAGCAGTTTATATTCTCCGGGCTACAATGAGCAGTTCTTC
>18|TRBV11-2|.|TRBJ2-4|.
CASSPGAFFRAAKNIQYF
TGTGCCAGCAGCCCAGGGGCATTCTTCAGGGCAGCCAAAAACATTCAGTACTTC
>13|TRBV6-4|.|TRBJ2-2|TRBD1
CASSSTGDGELFF
TGTGCCAGTAGTTCCACAGGGGATGGGGAGCTGTTTTTT
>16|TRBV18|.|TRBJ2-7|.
CASSPLPVTEGGEQYF
TGTGCCAGCTCACCACTTCCGGTCACCGAGGGAGGCGAGCAGTACTTC
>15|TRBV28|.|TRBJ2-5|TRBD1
CASGTTGGGWETQYF
TGTGCCAGCGGAACTACAGGGGGCGGGTGGGAGACCCAGTACTTC
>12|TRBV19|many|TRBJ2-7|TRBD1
CASSPAGQGQYF
TGTGCCAGTAGTCCTGCTGGACAGGGGCAGTACTTC
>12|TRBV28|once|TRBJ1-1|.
CASSYWNTEAFF
TGTGCCAGCAGTTATTGGAACACTGAAGCTTTCTTT
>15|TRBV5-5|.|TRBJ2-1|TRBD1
CASSKDRVSYNEQFF
TGTGCCAGCAGCAAAGACAGGGTCTCCTACAATGAGCAGTTCTTC
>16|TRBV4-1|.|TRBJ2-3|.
CASSQARLGSTDTQYF
TGCGCCAGCAGCCAAGCCAGACTGGGGAGCACAGATACGCAGTATTTT
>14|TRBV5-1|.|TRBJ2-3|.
CASRGGDGTDTQYF
TGCGCCAGCAGAGGCGGGGATGGCACAGATACGCAGTATTTT
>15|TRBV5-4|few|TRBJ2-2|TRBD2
CASSPTSGYTGELFF
TGTGCCAGCAGCCCGACTAGCGGGTACACCGGGGAGCTGTTTTTT
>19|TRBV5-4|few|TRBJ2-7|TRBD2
CASSNRRLATGAQTYEQYF
TGTGCCAGCAGCAACAGACGACTAGCTACGGGAGCCCAGACCTACGAGCAGTACTTC
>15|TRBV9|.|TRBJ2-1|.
CASSAGTIPYNEQFF
TGTGCCAGCAGCGCTGGGACGATTCCCTACAATGAGCAGTTCTTC
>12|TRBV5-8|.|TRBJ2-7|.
CASSLMGYEQYF
TGTGCCAGCAGCTTGATGGGGTACGAGCAGTACTTC
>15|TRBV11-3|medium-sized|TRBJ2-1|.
CASSPAAGNYNEQFF
TGTGCCAGCAGCCCCGCGGCTGGGAACTACAATGAGCAGTTCTTC
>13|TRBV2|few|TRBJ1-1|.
CASSDTTGTEAFF
TGTGCCAGCAGTGATACGACAGGCACTGAAGCTTTCTTT
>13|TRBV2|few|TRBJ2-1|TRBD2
CASSEWTSRSLVF
TGTGCCAGCAGTGAATGGACTAGCAGGAGCTTGGTCTTC
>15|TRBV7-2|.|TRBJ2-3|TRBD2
CASSLVAGGGDTQYF
TGTGCCAGCAGCTTAGTGGCGGGAGGGGGAGATACGCAGTATTTT
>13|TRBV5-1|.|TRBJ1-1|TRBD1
CASTPAPDREAFF
TGCGCCAGCACCCCTGCCCCGGACAGGGAAGCTTTCTTT
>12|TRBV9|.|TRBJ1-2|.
CASSPDRYGYTF
TGTGCCAGCAGCCCCGACAGATATGGCTACACCTTC
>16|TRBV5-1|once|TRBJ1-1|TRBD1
CASRRPGQGWNTEAFF
TGCGCCAGCAGACGCCCGGGACAGGGATGGAACACTGAAGCTTTCTTT
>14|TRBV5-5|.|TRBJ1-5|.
CASSFVPRNQPQHF
TGTGCCAGCAGCTTTGTACCTCGGAATCAGCCCCAGCATTTT
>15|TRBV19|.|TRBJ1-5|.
CASSISGTPYQPQHF
TGTGCCAGTAGTATAAGCGGGACACCCTATCAGCCCCAGCATTTT
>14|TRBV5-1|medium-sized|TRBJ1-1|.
CASSRRGADTEAFF
TGCGCCAGCAGCCGGAGGGGGGCCGACACTGAAGCTTTCTTT
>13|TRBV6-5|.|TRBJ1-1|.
CASSETLREQAFF
TGTGCCAGCAGTGAAACATTAAGGGAGCAAGCTTTCTTT
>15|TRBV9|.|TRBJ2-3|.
CASSVELIATDTQYF
TGTGCCAGCAGCGTAGAGCTCATCGCCACAGATACGCAGTATTTT
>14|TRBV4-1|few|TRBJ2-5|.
CASSHLTGKETQYF
TGCGCCAGCAGCCACCTAACAGGGAAAGAGACCCAGTACTTC
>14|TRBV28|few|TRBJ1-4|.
CASSLGGDNEKLFF
TGTGCCAGCAGTTTAGGAGGGGATAATGAAAAACTGTTTTTT
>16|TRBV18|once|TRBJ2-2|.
CASSPMTGANTGELFF
TGTGCCAGCTCACCAATGACGGGAGCGAACACCGGGGAGCTGTTTTTT
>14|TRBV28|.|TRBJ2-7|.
CASLTGGKSYEQYF
TGTGCCAGCCTCACAGGTGGGAAATCCTACGAGCAGTACTTC
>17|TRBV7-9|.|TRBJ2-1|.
CASSPITFSRAYNEQFF
TGTGCCAGCAGCCCCATAACTTTCTCTCGGGCCTACAATGAGCAGTTCTTC
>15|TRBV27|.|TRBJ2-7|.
CASSHLLGAALEQYF
TGTGCCAGCAGCCACCTACTGGGGGCGGCTCTCGAGCAGTACTTC
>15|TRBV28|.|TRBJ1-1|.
CASSLWAPQGSEAFF
TGTGCCAGCAGTTTATGGGCCCCACAGGGAAGTGAAGCTTTCTTT
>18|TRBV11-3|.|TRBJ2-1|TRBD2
CASSLDQGGTSSYNEQFF
TGTGCCAGCAGCTTAGATCAAGGAGGGACTAGTAGTTACAATGAGCAGTTCTTC
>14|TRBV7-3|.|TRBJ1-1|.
CASRLVVGSSEAFF
TGTGCCAGCAGGTTGGTGGTGGGGAGCTCTGAAGCTTTCTTT
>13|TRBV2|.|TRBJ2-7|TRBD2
CASEREVLSEQYF
TGTGCCAGCGAGCGGGAGGTCCTTTCCGAGCAGTACTTC
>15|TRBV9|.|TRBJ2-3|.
CASSVSWGPTDTQYF
TGTGCCAGCAGCGTAAGTTGGGGCCCCACAGATACGCAGTATTTT
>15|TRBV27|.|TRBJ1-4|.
CASRGPGSGNEKLFF
TGTGCCAGCCGCGGTCCGGGATCGGGTAATGAAAAACTGTTTTTT
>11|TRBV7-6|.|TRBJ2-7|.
CASSLLYEQYF
TGTGCCAGCAGCTTGCTATACGAGCAGTACTTC
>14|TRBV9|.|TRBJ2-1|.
CASSVGFPPDEQFF
TGTGCCAGCAGCGTAGGTTTTCCACCCGATGAGCAGTTCTTC
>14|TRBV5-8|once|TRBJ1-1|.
CASSRLGGNTEAFF
TGTGCCAGCAGCCGGCTAGGGGGTAACACTGAAGCTTTCTTT
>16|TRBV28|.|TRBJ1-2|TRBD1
CASSSDGDRTNYGYTF
TGTGCCAGCAGTTCCGATGGGGACAGGACTAACTATGGCTACACCTTC
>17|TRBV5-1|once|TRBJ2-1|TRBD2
CASSLAAGGWGNNEQFF
TGCGCCAGCAGCTTGGCTGCGGGAGGATGGGGAAACAATGAGCAGTTCTTC
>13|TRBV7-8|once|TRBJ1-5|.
CASSLDLSQPQHF
TGTGCCAGCAGCTTGGACCTGTCTCAGCCCCAGCATTTT
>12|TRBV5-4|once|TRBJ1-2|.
CASSLGVYGYTF
TGTGCCAGCAGCCTGGGAGTGTATGGCTACACCTTC
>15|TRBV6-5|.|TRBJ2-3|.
CASSLKPSSTDTQYF
TGTGCCAGCAGTTTAAAGCCCAGTAGCACAGATACGCAGTATTTT